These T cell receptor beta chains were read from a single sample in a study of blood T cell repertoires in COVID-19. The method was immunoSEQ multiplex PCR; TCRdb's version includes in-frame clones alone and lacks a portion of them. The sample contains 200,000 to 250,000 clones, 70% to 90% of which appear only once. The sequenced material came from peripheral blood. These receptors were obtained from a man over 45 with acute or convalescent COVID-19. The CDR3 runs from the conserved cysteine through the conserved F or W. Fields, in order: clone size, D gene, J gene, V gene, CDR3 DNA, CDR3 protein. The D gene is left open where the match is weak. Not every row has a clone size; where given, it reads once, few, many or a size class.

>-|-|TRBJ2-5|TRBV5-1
TGCGCCAGCAGCTTGAAGGACTCCGAACTAGTAGAGACCCAGTACTTC
CASSLKDSELVETQYF
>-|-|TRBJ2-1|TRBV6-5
TGTGCCAGCGTCCCATCGGTCTCCTACAATGAGCAGTTCTTC
CASVPSVSYNEQFF
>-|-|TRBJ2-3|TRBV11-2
TGTGCCAGCAGCTGGCCTCAGACAGGAAGCACAGATACGCAGTATTTT
CASSWPQTGSTDTQYF
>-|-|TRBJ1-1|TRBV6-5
TGTGCCAGCAGGCCCGGGGTGGGCACTGAAGCTTTCTTT
CASRPGVGTEAFF
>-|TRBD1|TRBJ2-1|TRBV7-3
TGTGCCAGCAGTGACAGGGGAGGCTACAATGAGCAGTTCTTC
CASSDRGGYNEQFF
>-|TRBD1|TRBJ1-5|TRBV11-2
TGTGCCAGCAGCGCGGTCGGGACAGGTGGACCCAATCAGCCCCAGCATTTT
CASSAVGTGGPNQPQHF
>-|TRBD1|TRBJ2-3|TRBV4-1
TGCGCCAGCAGCGATGGGACAGGCCTCACAGATACGCAGTATTTT
CASSDGTGLTDTQYF
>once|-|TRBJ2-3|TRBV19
TGTGCCAGTAGCCCCTCTCTCACAGATACGCAGTATTTT
CASSPSLTDTQYF
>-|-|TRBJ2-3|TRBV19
TGTGCCAGTAGTATGGGCATTCAAATGAGGGTTCAGGATACGCAGTATTTT
CASSMGIQMRVQDTQYF
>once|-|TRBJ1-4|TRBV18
TGTGCCAGCTCCCGGGGAGGCGTTGAAAAACTGTTTTTT
CASSRGGVEKLFF
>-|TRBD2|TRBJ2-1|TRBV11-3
TGTGCCAGCAGCTTGGCGGGGGGGGCACTCAATGAGCAGTTCTTC
CASSLAGGALNEQFF
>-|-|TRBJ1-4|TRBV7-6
TGTGCCAGCAGCCCCCAGGATCGCAATAATGAAAAACTGTTTTTT
CASSPQDRNNEKLFF
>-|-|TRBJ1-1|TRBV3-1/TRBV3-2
TGTGCCAGCAGCCAAGAGGACATTTCCACTGAAGCTTTCTTT
CASSQEDISTEAFF
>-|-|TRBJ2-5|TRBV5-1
TGCGCCAGCAGCTTAACCGGGGAGACCCAGTACTTC
CASSLTGETQYF
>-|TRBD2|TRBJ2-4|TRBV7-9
TGTGCCAGCAGCTTCGGAAGCGGGGGTGACATTCAGTACTTC
CASSFGSGGDIQYF
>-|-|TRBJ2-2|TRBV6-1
TGTGCCAGCAGTGAAAGAGTCGGGTCTACTTACACCGGGGAGCTGTTTTTT
CASSERVGSTYTGELFF
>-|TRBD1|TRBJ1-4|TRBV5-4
TGTGCCAGCAGCGGGACAGGGGACGTGAATGAAAAACTGTTTTTT
CASSGTGDVNEKLFF
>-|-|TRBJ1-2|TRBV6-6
TGTGCCAGCAGTTACTCCGTCTACTATGGCTACACCTTC
CASSYSVYYGYTF
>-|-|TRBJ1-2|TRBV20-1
TGCAGTGCTAGTTTGGGGGGGCGGTATGGCTACACCTTC
CSASLGGRYGYTF
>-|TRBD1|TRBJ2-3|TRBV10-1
TGCGCCAGCAGTGAGAACAGGGGTGCAGATACGCAGTATTTT
CASSENRGADTQYF
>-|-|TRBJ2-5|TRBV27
TGTGCCAGCGGATCACGGGGGACGGTGGAGACCCAGTACTTC
CASGSRGTVETQYF
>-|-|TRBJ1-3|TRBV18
TGTGCCAGCTCACTCGGGACTTATGGAGACACCATATATTTT
CASSLGTYGDTIYF